This is a list of T cell receptor beta chains from one sample in a study of cytotoxic CD8 clonotypes in ibrutinib-treated CLL. Here immunoSEQ multiplex PCR was the method, and the copy in TCRdb shows in-frame clones only, minus some. This table holds around 140,000 clones, about 78% found once. This sample comprised PBMCs, obtained after 24 months of ibrutinib treatment. These TCRs come from a human donor with chronic lymphocytic leukemia. CDR3s include the opening cysteine and the closing phenylalanine or tryptophan. The D gene is left open where the match is weak.

V,D,length,CDR3
TRBV6-4,TRBD2,15,CASSEAGGSTDTQYF
TRBV7-9,TRBD1,15,CASSPPWDRGSEQFF
TRBV7-2,.,13,CASSRHWDYEQYF
TRBV11-2,.,14,CASSLDAAEETQYF
TRBV6-5,TRBD1,16,CASSYSGRGPYNEQFF
TRBV5-1,.,13,CASSPGDTDTQYF
TRBV30,.,12,CAWGTTNEKLFF
TRBV7-8,.,15,CASSPRGWGPYEQFF
TRBV21-1,.,10,CASGGYGYTF
TRBV5-6,.,14,CASSLGDIGNTIYF
TRBV19,.,14,CASSIREAGDTQYF
TRBV18,.,12,CASSPPSGELFF